The 3 T cell receptor beta chains below come from one sample, sequenced in a study of T cells after yellow fever vaccination. Using its own MiXCR run on the 5' RACE reads, TCRdb lists one record per CDR3 protein. The data show roughly 500,000 distinct CDR3 sequences, roughly a fifth seen once. The sample consisted of PBMCs, taken 15 days after the yellow fever booster vaccination. Receptors originate from a man younger than 40 who received the YFV17D yellow fever vaccine.

This clonotype has a handful of counts. The V and J genes are TRBV7-6 and TRBJ2-3; 8 nucleotides line up with TRBD1. In germline, CDR1 is SGHVS, CDR2 FNYEAQ. V lost 4 bases and J lost 2; bases outside the gene matches: 11. The CDR3 is 17 amino acids. The CDR3 is CASSSTGTGDYTDTQYF. CDR3 coding DNA: TGTGCCAGCAGCTCGACCGGGACAGGCGATTACACAGATACGCAGTATTTT.

This clonotype was observed a handful of times. The chain uses TRBV24-1 and TRBJ1-1; D unclear. Germline values: CDR1 KGHDR, CDR2 SFDVKD. This CDR3 comprises 13 residues. Trimming removed 4 bases at V and 3 bases at J, with 8 bases between. This chain's CDR3 is CATSEREDTEAFF. CDR3 in DNA: TGTGCCACCAGTGAAAGGGAGGACACTGAAGCTTTCTTT.

A few counts support this clonotype. One end of the junction is discordant with germline, which a read error may explain. The J gene is TRBJ2-3, the V gene TRBV29-1; D remains ambiguous. This CDR3 is 14 amino acids long. Looked up from germline, CDR1 is SQVTM and CDR2 is ANQGSEA. CDR3 protein: CSGLGSVNTNTQYF. The CDR3 region has the DNA TGCAGCGGTCTGGGCTCAGTGAACACAAATACGCAGTATTTT.